The clone carrying this T cell receptor beta chain was seen ten or more times. V was shortened by 4 bases and J by 4 bases, with 11 bases between the two germline ends. Germline V CDR1 and CDR2: DFQATT, SNEGSKA (reference sequence). The CDR3 sequence is 13 residues long. These data are taken from a study of T cells after yellow fever vaccination. TCRdb processed the 5' RACE reads anew with MiXCR; each CDR3 protein has one entry. The table records about 240,000 distinct CDR3 sequences, about 7% of them present only once. The sequencing here drew on CD4+ T cells sorted from PBMCs, taken 15 days after the yellow fever booster vaccination. The source of this sequence is a man aged 25 to 40 who received the YFV17D yellow fever vaccine. V gene TRBV20-1 combines with J gene TRBJ2-1; D is perhaps TRBD1 (6 bases). The CDR3 here is CSANGQSYNEQFF. CDR3 nucleotide sequence: TGCAGTGCTAACGGACAGTCTTACAATGAGCAGTTCTTC.